The rows below give T cell receptor beta chains drawn from one sample of a study of blood T cell repertoires in COVID-19. The repertoire was sequenced with immunoSEQ multiplex PCR; TCRdb's copy has only in-frame clones and lacks some. The table has some 80,000 clones, about 79% seen once; the top ten hold approximately 15%. What was sequenced was peripheral blood. Receptors originate from a human donor in a cohort sampled during active COVID-19. Both conserved end residues are part of each CDR3. The D gene is left open where the match is weak. Size values are once, few and many counts, or a class for expanded clones, and some rows have none.

CDR3nt: TGTGCCAGCAGCGAGACCCCGGTGGCTAGCGGAGGGGATACGCAGTATTTT
CDR3aa: CASSETPVASGGDTQYF
v_gene: TRBV9
j_gene: TRBJ2-3
abundance: -
d_gene: TRBD2

CDR3nt: TGCGCCAGCCATTCCGGGACAGCCTCCACAGATACGCAGTATTTT
CDR3aa: CASHSGTASTDTQYF
v_gene: TRBV5-1
j_gene: TRBJ2-3
abundance: -
d_gene: TRBD1

CDR3nt: TGCGCCAGCAGGTTAGGCACAGATACGCAGTATTTT
CDR3aa: CASRLGTDTQYF
v_gene: TRBV5-1
j_gene: TRBJ2-3
abundance: -
d_gene: -

CDR3nt: TGTGCCAGCCGCCGACCAGAACCTAGCGGGGGGGCCACAGATACGCAGTATTTT
CDR3aa: CASRRPEPSGGATDTQYF
v_gene: TRBV28
j_gene: TRBJ2-3
abundance: -
d_gene: TRBD2

CDR3nt: TGCAGCGGGGACATAGCGGGAGGAGCAGATACGCAGTATTTT
CDR3aa: CSGDIAGGADTQYF
v_gene: TRBV29-1
j_gene: TRBJ2-3
abundance: -
d_gene: TRBD2

CDR3nt: TGTGCCAGCAGCTTAGCGGGGGGAGAGACCCAGTACTTC
CDR3aa: CASSLAGGETQYF
v_gene: TRBV5-6
j_gene: TRBJ2-5
abundance: -
d_gene: TRBD2

CDR3nt: TGCGCCAGCAGCTTTACCGGGACAGGGGGCTCCTACAATGAGCAGTTCTTC
CDR3aa: CASSFTGTGGSYNEQFF
v_gene: TRBV5-1
j_gene: TRBJ2-1
abundance: once
d_gene: TRBD1

CDR3nt: TGTGCCAGCAGTTTCGGTCCGAATCAGCCCCAGCATTTT
CDR3aa: CASSFGPNQPQHF
v_gene: TRBV12-3/TRBV12-4
j_gene: TRBJ1-5
abundance: few
d_gene: -

CDR3nt: TGTGCCACTGGACAGATAACGGGAGAGACCCAGTACTTC
CDR3aa: CATGQITGETQYF
v_gene: TRBV6-5
j_gene: TRBJ2-5
abundance: -
d_gene: -

CDR3nt: TGCGCCAGCAGCCAAGGCGGGACTGTCCAAGAGACCCAGTACTTC
CDR3aa: CASSQGGTVQETQYF
v_gene: TRBV4-1
j_gene: TRBJ2-5
abundance: -
d_gene: -

CDR3nt: TGTGCCAGCAGCGTGGGGTTACAGGACTATGGCTACACCTTC
CDR3aa: CASSVGLQDYGYTF
v_gene: TRBV9
j_gene: TRBJ1-2
abundance: many
d_gene: -

CDR3nt: TGTGCCAGCAGCGGACAGGGACCTCTTAACTATGGCTACACCTTC
CDR3aa: CASSGQGPLNYGYTF
v_gene: TRBV2
j_gene: TRBJ1-2
abundance: few
d_gene: TRBD1

CDR3nt: TGTGCCAGCAGGCCCCGTTCCGGGTGGGACACTGAAGCTTTCTTT
CDR3aa: CASRPRSGWDTEAFF
v_gene: TRBV6-4
j_gene: TRBJ1-1
abundance: -
d_gene: -

CDR3nt: TGTGCCAGCAGCTTAGCCAACAGGGCCCCTGAAGCTTTCTTT
CDR3aa: CASSLANRAPEAFF
v_gene: TRBV7-9
j_gene: TRBJ1-1
abundance: -
d_gene: -

CDR3nt: TGTGCCAGCAGTTTATCGATTCCGGGGAGCTCCTATAATTCACCCCTCCACTTT
CDR3aa: CASSLSIPGSSYNSPLHF
v_gene: TRBV27
j_gene: TRBJ1-6
abundance: -
d_gene: -

CDR3nt: TGCAGCTCCCGCGGAGGGAGGATGGCTTTCTTT
CDR3aa: CSSRGGRMAFF
v_gene: TRBV29-1
j_gene: TRBJ1-1
abundance: -
d_gene: -